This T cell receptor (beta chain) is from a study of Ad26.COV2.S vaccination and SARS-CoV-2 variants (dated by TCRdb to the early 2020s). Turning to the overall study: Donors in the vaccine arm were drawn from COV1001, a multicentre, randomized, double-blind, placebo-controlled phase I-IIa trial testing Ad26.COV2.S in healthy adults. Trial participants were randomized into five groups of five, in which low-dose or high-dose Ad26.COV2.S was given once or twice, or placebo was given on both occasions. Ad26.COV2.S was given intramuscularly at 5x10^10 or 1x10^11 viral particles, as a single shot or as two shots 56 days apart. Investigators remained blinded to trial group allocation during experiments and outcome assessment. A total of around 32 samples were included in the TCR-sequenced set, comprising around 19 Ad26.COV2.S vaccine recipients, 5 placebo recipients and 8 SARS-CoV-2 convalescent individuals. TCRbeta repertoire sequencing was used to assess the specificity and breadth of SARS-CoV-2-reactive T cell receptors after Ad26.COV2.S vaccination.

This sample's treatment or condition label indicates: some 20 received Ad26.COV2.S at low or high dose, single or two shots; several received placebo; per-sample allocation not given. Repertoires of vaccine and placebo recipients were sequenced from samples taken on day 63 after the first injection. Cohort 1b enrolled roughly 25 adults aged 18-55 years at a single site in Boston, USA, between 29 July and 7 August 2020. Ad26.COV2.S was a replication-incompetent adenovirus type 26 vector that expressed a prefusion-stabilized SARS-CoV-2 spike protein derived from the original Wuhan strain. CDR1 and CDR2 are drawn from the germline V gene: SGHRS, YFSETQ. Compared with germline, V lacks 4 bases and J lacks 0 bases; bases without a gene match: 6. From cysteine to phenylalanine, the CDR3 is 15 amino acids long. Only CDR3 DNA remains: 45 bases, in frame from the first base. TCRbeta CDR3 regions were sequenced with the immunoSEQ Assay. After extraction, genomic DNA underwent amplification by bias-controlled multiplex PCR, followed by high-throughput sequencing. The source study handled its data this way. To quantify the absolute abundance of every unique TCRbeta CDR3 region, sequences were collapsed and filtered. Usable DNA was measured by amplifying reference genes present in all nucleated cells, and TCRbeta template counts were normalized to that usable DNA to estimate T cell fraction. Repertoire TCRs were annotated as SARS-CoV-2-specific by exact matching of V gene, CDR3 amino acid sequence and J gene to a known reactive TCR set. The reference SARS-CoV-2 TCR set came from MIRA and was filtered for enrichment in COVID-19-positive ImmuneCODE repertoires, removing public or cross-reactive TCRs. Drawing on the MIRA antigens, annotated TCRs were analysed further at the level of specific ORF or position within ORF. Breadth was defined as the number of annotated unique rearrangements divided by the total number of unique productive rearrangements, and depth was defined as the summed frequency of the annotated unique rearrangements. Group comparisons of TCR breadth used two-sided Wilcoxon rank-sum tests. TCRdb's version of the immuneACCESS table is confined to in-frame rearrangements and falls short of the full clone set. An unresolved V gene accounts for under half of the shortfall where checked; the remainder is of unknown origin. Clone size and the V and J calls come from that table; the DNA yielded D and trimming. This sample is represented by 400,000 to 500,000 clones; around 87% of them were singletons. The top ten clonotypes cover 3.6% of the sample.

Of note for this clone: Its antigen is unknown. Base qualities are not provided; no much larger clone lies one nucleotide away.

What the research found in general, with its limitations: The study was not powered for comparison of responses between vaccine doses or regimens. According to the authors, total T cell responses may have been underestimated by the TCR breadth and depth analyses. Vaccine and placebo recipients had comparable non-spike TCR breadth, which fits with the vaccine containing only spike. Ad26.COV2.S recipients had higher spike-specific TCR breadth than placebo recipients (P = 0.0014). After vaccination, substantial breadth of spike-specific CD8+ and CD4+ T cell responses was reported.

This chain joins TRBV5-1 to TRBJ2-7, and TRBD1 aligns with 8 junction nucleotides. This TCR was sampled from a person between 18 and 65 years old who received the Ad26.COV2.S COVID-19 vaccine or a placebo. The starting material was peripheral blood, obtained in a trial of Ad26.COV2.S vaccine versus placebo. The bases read TGCGCCAGCAGCGTTGGGACAGGCAGCTCCTACGAGCAGTACTTC. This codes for CASSVGTGSSYEQYF.